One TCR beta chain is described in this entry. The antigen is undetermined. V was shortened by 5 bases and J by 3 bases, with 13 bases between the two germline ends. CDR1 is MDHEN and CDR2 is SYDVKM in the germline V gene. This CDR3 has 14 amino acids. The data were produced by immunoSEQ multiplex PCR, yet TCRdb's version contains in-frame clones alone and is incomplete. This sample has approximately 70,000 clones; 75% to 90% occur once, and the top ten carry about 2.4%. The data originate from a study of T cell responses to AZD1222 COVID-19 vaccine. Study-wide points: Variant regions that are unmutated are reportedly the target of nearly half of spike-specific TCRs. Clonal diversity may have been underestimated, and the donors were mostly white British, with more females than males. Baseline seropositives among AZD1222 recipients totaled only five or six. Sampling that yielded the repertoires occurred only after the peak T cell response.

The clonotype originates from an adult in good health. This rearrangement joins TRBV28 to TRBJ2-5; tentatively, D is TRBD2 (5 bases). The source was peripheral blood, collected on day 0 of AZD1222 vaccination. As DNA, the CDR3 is TGTGCCAGCAGTCTTGACACCGGGAAAGAGACCCAGTACTTC. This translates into CASSLDTGKETQYF. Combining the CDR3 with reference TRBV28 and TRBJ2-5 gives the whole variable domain DVKVTQSSRYLVKRTGEKVFLECVQDMDHENMFWYRQDPGLGLRLIYFSYDVKMKEKGDIPEGYSVSREKKERFSLILESASTNQTSMYLCASSLDTGKETQYFGPGTRLLVL.